These 28 T cell receptor beta chains were all obtained from the same sample, sequenced in a study of identical twins. TCRdb re-analysed the 5' RACE reads in MiXCR, keeping a single row per CDR3 protein. This table has roughly 240,000 distinct CDR3 sequences, 7% to 8.5% appearing once. These data also formed part of another study, on yellow fever vaccine responses in identical twins.

Sequences were obtained from CD8+ T cells sorted from blood. The receptors were sampled from a woman under 30 in good health.

This clonotype was picked up a small number of times. This chain uses TRBV11-1 with TRBJ2-1; the D is unclear. The V end was cut by 5 bases, the J end by 3 bases, with 14 bases between. Germline-derived CDR1 and CDR2 are SGHAT and FQDESV (reference sequence). The CDR3 consists of 15 residues. The CDR3 loop is CASSPDLGSYNEQFF. In DNA form, the CDR3 reads TGTGCCAGCAGCCCGGACCTTGGAAGCTACAATGAGCAGTTCTTC.

V and J are TRBV12-3 or TRBV12-4 and TRBJ2-1; 9 bases agree with TRBD2. The junction had 7 bases not matched to a gene; V was cut back by 7 bases and J by 3 bases. The CDR3 totals 15 residues. This chain's CDR3 is CASIHSGGFYNEQFF. The CDR3, as DNA: TGTGCCAGCATCCACAGCGGGGGGTTCTACAATGAGCAGTTCTTC.

This clonotype was recorded a few times. This chain uses TRBV7-9 with TRBJ2-1; TRBD2 matches 9 bases. With 5 bases clipped from V and 7 bases from J, the junction kept 9 bases outside the gene matches. The CDR3 sequence is 15 residues long. From germline, CDR1 is SEHNR and CDR2 FQNEAQ (reference sequence). The CDR3 sequence is CASSGSSGSTNEQFF. The CDR3 region has the DNA TGTGCCAGCAGCGGCAGTAGCGGGAGTACAAATGAGCAGTTCTTC.

This clonotype was picked up many times. The rearrangement uses TRBV20-1 and TRBJ2-7, with a weak D call TRBD2 (5 bases). CDR3 length: 13 residues. With 1 base removed from V and 4 bases from J, the gap between germline ends came to 11 bases. The V gene's germline CDR1 is DFQATT and CDR2 SNEGSKA (reference sequence). CDR3 residues: CSARAQRDYEQYF. The CDR3 DNA sequence: TGCAGTGCTAGAGCCCAGAGGGATTACGAGCAGTACTTC.

The chain has TRBV7-9 and TRBJ2-6, with 7 bases identical to TRBD2. CDR3 length equals 16 residues. With V trimmed by 7 bases and J by 3 bases, 9 bases remained unmatched. CDR1 and CDR2 from the germline V gene are SEHNR and FQNEAQ (reference sequence). CDR3: CASTLGAGLGANVLTF. The CDR3 bases are TGTGCCAGCACCCTTGGAGCGGGGCTTGGGGCCAACGTCCTGACTTTC.

This clonotype was counted ten times or more. The chain links TRBV9 to TRBJ1-1, with 7 nucleotides matching TRBD1. There are 13 residues in the CDR3. Trimming at V came to 1 base and at J to 7 bases, leaving 4 bases not matched to a gene. Per germline, CDR1 SGDLS and CDR2 YYNGEE. CDR3 loop: CASSVQGGDEAFF. In nucleotides, the CDR3 is TGTGCCAGCAGCGTACAGGGGGGGGATGAAGCTTTCTTT.

This clonotype has just a few counts. The V gene is TRBV24-1, the J gene TRBJ2-2, with 11 bases identical to TRBD1. CDR3 size: 15 residues. Per the germline V gene, CDR1 is KGHDR and CDR2 is SFDVKD. V lost 7 bases and J lost 2; bases outside the gene matches: 2. The DNA of the CDR3 is TGTGCCACCAGAGGGACAGGGGGAAACACCGGGGAGCTGTTTTTT. It is translated as CATRGTGGNTGELFF.

The chain couples TRBV29-1 to TRBJ1-4; D might be TRBD1 (5 bases). This CDR3 region has 13 residues. Trimming removed 4 bases at V and 8 bases at J, with 14 bases between. Germline CDR1 SQVTM, CDR2 ANQGSEA. The CDR3 DNA is TGCAGCGTTGGGAAAGGGGACTCCGAAAAACTGTTTTTT. Translated, it gives CSVGKGDSEKLFF.

This clonotype was observed at least ten times. The chain is built from TRBV4-1 and TRBJ1-2; D unclear. Germline V gene lookup returns CDR1 MGHRA and CDR2 YSYEKL. The CDR3 extends over 13 amino acids. Trimming left V 1 base short and J 13 bases short, with 16 bases between. CDR3 DNA: TGCGCCAGCAGCCAAGCAGAAGGGTCCCCGGGCACCTTC. It yields the protein CASSQAEGSPGTF.

The gene calls are TRBV20-1 and TRBJ2-5; 10 bases line up with TRBD1. V lost 5 bases to trimming and J lost 5 bases; unmatched junction nucleotides: 8. The CDR3 is 14 amino acids. Germline V gene data show CDR1 as DFQATT and CDR2 as SNEGSKA (reference sequence). The CDR3 DNA is TGCAGTGCTTCTTCAGGGACAGGGGATGAGACCCAGTACTTC. Its translation is CSASSGTGDETQYF.

This clonotype was recorded at least ten times. The chain has TRBV10-2 and TRBJ2-7; D remains unclear. In germline, CDR1 is WSHSY, CDR2 SAAADI. Between the trimmed V and J ends, which lost 0 bases and 2 bases, there was a span of 5 bases. This CDR3 comprises 13 residues. The CDR3 region has the DNA TGCGCCAGCAGTGAGTCAGGGACCTACGAGCAGTACTTC. It specifies CASSESGTYEQYF.

There are many counts of this clonotype. This chain connects TRBV12-3 or TRBV12-4 to TRBJ2-3; D is unclear. The CDR3 extends over 13 amino acids. V was trimmed by 7 bases and J by 6 bases, leaving 14 bases between them. The CDR3 reads CASISVPGDTQYF. CDR3 sequence (DNA): TGTGCCAGCATCTCCGTCCCCGGGGATACGCAGTATTTT.

Ten or more counts support this clonotype. The V and J genes are TRBV29-1 and TRBJ2-1; D may be TRBD1 or TRBD2 (5 bases each). V lost 3 bases to trimming and J lost 7 bases, with 13 bases between them. CDR3 size: 13 residues. Per germline, CDR1 SQVTM and CDR2 ANQGSEA. The CDR3 sequence is CSVEGTIGNEQFF. CDR3 in DNA: TGCAGCGTTGAGGGGACCATAGGGAATGAGCAGTTCTTC.

This clonotype was seen a handful of times. The CDR3 protein is CASSVGGGNTEAFF. For the CDR3, the DNA is TGTGCCAGCAGTGTCGGCGGGGGGAACACTGAAGCTTTCTTT. V gene TRBV6-1 combines with J gene TRBJ1-1, with a weak D call TRBD1 (5 bases). Trimming took off 4 bases at V and 1 base at J, with 10 bases between the two ends. The CDR3 is 14 residues long. The germline V gene has CDR1 MNHNS and CDR2 SASEGT.

This clonotype was seen a handful of times. The J gene is TRBJ2-1, the V gene TRBV10-3; TRBD1 is a possible D gene (5 bases). Germline V gene data show CDR1 as ENHRY and CDR2 as SYGVKD. V lost 0 bases and J lost 2, with 14 bases in between. The CDR3 spans 17 residues. CDR3 nucleotide sequence: TGTGCCATCAGTGAGTCGATCAGGGTCCACACCTACAATGAGCAGTTCTTC. Encoded protein: CAISESIRVHTYNEQFF.

There are many counts of this clonotype. V usage is TRBV2 and J usage is TRBJ2-7, with 11 bases lining up with TRBD1. This CDR3 has 15 residues. Germline V lookup: CDR1 SNHLY, CDR2 FYNNEI. Trimming cost V 5 bases and J 1 base; bases outside gene matches: 4. The CDR3 loop is CASSPGTGGSYEQYV. The CDR3 DNA is TGTGCCAGCAGTCCCGGGACAGGGGGATCCTACGAGCAGTACGTC.

V is TRBV29-1 and J is TRBJ1-2, with 10 bases matching TRBD1. V was pared by 6 bases and J by 6 bases, with 7 bases of the junction left unmatched. The germline CDR1 and CDR2 sequences are SQVTM and ANQGSEA. CDR3 length: 13 amino acids. CDR3 in DNA: TGCAGCGTCGACCCCGGGACAGGGGATGGCTACACCTTC. Translated: CSVDPGTGDGYTF.

This clonotype appeared a few times. The chain is built from TRBV20-1 and TRBJ2-7; possible D gene TRBD2, 6 bases. Germline V gene lookup returns CDR1 DFQATT and CDR2 SNEGSKA (reference sequence). The CDR3 is 14 amino acids. V lost 2 bases and J 2 bases, leaving 13 bases between the germline ends. Here the CDR3 reads CSARSRDSAYEQYF. As DNA, the CDR3 is TGCAGTGCTAGATCCCGGGACTCAGCCTACGAGCAGTACTTC.

The chain uses TRBV2 and TRBJ2-7; D may be TRBD1 (6 bases). V was pared by 3 bases and J by 3 bases, with 12 bases between. The V gene's germline CDR1 is SNHLY and CDR2 FYNNEI. The CDR3 contains 14 residues. The CDR3 region is CASSDPNRVYEQYV. DNA of the CDR3: TGTGCCAGCAGTGATCCGAACAGGGTCTACGAGCAGTACGTC.

This clonotype was counted between two and nine times. The genes are TRBV20-1 and TRBJ2-3; D is uncertain. The V and J ends lost 2 bases and 0 bases respectively, with 6 bases between them. CDR1 and CDR2 (germline): DFQATT, SNEGSKA (reference sequence). The CDR3 consists of 13 residues. The CDR3 loop reads CSARKVSTDTQYF. The DNA of the CDR3 is TGCAGTGCTAGAAAGGTTAGCACAGATACGCAGTATTTT.

This clonotype was seen a handful of times. The chain joins TRBV7-6 to TRBJ2-7, with 7 bases aligning to TRBD1. The CDR3 loop spans 15 amino acids. V lost 6 bases and J lost 7; bases outside the gene matches: 15. CDR1 is SGHVS and CDR2 is FNYEAQ in the germline V gene. The CDR3 DNA sequence: TGTGCCAGCAGTATGTCGGAACAGGGGTTGTGGGAGCAGTACTTC. Amino acid sequence: CASSMSEQGLWEQYF.

This clonotype came up a few times. The chain employs TRBV20-1 and TRBJ2-2; the D gene is possibly TRBD1 (5 bases). This CDR3 contains 13 residues. Germline V gene data show CDR1 as DFQATT and CDR2 as SNEGSKA (reference sequence). The germline V and J ends were trimmed by 6 bases and 3 bases, with 11 bases remaining between them. The CDR3 coding sequence is TGCAGTGCCACCGACAGTTACACCGGGGAGCTGTTTTTT. Protein product: CSATDSYTGELFF.

Many counts were recorded for this clonotype. The chain has TRBV2 and TRBJ1-4; 10 positions match TRBD1. The CDR3 consists of 14 residues. Germline-derived CDR1 and CDR2 are SNHLY and FYNNEI. Trimming took 3 bases from V and 8 from J; bases not matched to a gene: 3. The CDR3 spells CASSDGTGDEKLFF. As DNA, the CDR3 is TGTGCCAGCAGTGATGGGACAGGGGACGAAAAACTGTTTTTT.

J is TRBJ1-2 and V is TRBV4-1; tentative D call: TRBD1 (6 bases). The germline CDR1 and CDR2 sequences are MGHRA and YSYEKL. V was pared by 6 bases and J by 5 bases, with 25 bases between. There are 17 residues in the CDR3. CDR3 sequence: CASREGHGRGEGYGYTF. In nucleotides, the CDR3 is TGCGCCAGCAGGGAGGGGCACGGCAGGGGTGAAGGGTATGGCTACACCTTC.

This chain links TRBV27 with TRBJ2-2, with TRBD2 matching over 8 bases. The CDR3 length is 16 residues. J was trimmed by 1 base and V by 2 bases; bases with no gene match: 3. In germline, CDR1 is MNHEY, CDR2 SMNVEV (reference sequence). CDR3 sequence reads: CASSLLLAGNTGELFF. DNA for the CDR3: TGTGCCAGCAGTTTACTGCTAGCGGGGAACACCGGGGAGCTGTTTTTT.

The table lists this clonotype with many counts. V is TRBV2 and J is TRBJ1-5, with D maybe TRBD1 (5 bases). Trimming took 1 base from V and 4 from J, leaving 11 bases between them. The germline gives CDR1 SNHLY, CDR2 FYNNEI. The CDR3 consists of 15 residues. CDR3 sequence: CASSEGGRGNQPQHF. CDR3 sequence (DNA): TGTGCCAGCAGTGAAGGGGGACGTGGAAATCAGCCCCAGCATTTT.

The chain links TRBV7-8 to TRBJ1-1; D gene uncertain. CDR3 size: 13 residues. V shed 1 base and J shed 7 bases, with 10 bases lying between them. Germline loops: CDR1 SGHVS, CDR2 FQNEAQ. The CDR3 nucleotides read TGTGCCAGCAGCTTAGATCGCTGGGTTGAAGCTTTCTTT. It is translated as CASSLDRWVEAFF.

In nucleotides, the CDR3 is TGCAGTGCTAGAGTGGACACCGGGGAGCTGTTTTTT. Its translation is CSARVDTGELFF. The chain has TRBV20-1 and TRBJ2-2; D not resolved. The CDR3 loop spans 12 amino acids. Trimming pared 1 base from V and 3 bases from J, leaving 3 bases between. From germline, CDR1 is DFQATT and CDR2 SNEGSKA (reference sequence).